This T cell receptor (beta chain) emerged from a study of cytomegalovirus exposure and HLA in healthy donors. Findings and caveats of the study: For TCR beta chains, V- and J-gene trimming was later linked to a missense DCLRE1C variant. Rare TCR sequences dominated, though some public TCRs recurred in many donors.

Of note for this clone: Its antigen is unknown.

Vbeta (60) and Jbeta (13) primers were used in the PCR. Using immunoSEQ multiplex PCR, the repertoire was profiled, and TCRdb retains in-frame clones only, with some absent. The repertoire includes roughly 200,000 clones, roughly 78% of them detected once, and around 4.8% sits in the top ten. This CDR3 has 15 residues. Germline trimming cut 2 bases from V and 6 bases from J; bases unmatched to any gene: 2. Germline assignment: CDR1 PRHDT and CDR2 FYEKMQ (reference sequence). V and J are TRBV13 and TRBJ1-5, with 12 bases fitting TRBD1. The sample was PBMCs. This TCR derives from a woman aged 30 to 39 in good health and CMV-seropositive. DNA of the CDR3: TGTGCCAGCAGCTTAAGGGACAGGGGGCCTCAGCCCCAGCATTTT. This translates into CASSLRDRGPQPQHF.